Described below is a single TCR beta chain sequence and its context. V was pared by 5 bases and J by 10 bases, with 15 bases of the junction left unmatched. Looked up from germline, CDR1 is LNHDA and CDR2 is SQIVND (reference sequence). The CDR3 has 17 residues. Random hexamers were used to reverse transcribe the RNA input (roughly 0.5 to 1 ug). TCRdb processed the immunoSEQ multiplex PCR reads anew with MiXCR; each CDR3 protein has one entry. The sample yields 300,000 or so distinct CDR3 sequences, about 90% seen once. The sample originates from a study of CD8 T cells in Susac syndrome. Relapsing-remitting disease, either stable or active, was present in the treatment-naive patients who were the multiple sclerosis controls. It was negative isolation that provided the CD8+ and CD4+ T cells, whereas TEMRA cells were enriched by FACS.

Sequencing used CD4+ T cells from PBMCs. The chain carries TRBV19 and TRBJ1-6; 9 bases align to TRBD1. The TCR was taken from a human donor with multiple sclerosis. The CDR3 DNA reads TGTGCCAGTAGTTCCGGGCCCGGACAGGGGACCGGCTCACCCCTCCACTTT. Encoded protein: CASSSGPGQGTGSPLHF.